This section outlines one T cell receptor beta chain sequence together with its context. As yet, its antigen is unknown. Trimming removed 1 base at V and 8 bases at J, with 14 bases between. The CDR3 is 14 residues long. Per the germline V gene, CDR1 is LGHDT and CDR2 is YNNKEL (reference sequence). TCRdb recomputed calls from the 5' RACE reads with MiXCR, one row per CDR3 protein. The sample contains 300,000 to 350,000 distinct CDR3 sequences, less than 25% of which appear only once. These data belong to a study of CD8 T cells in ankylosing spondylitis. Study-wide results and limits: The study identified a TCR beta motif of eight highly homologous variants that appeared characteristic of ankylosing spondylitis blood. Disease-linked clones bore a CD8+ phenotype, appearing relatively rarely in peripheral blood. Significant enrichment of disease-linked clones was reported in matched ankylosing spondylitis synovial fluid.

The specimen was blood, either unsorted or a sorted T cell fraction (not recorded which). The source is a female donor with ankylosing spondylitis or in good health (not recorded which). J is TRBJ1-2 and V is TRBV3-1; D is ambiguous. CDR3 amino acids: CASSQGWASEGYTF. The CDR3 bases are TGTGCCAGCAGCCAAGGGTGGGCCTCCGAGGGCTACACCTTC.